A selection of T cell receptor beta chains follows, all from one sample in a study of blood T cell repertoires in COVID-19. Sequencing used immunoSEQ multiplex PCR; TCRdb keeps in-frame clones, though not all of them. The sample holds roughly 260,000 clones, less than 85% seen once. Sequencing was carried out using peripheral blood. The source is a woman aged 18-29 years with acute or convalescent COVID-19. CDR3s include the opening cysteine and the closing phenylalanine or tryptophan. The D gene is left open where the match is weak. Clone size is given for some rows only: seen once, a few or many times, or a class if the clone is expanded.

D: TRBD1; V: TRBV6-5; size: -; J: TRBJ1-2; DNA: TGTGCCAGCAGTTACTCGGGACAGGGAGAAGGCTACACCTTC; CDR3: CASSYSGQGEGYTF
D: -; V: TRBV4-2; size: -; J: TRBJ1-3; DNA: TGTGCCAGCAGCCAGCCGGGGGCTGGAAACACCATATATTTT; CDR3: CASSQPGAGNTIYF
D: TRBD2; V: TRBV3-1/TRBV3-2; size: -; J: TRBJ2-1; DNA: TGTGCCAGCAGCCGGACTAGTGGAAAAAACTCCTACAATGAGCAGTTCTTC; CDR3: CASSRTSGKNSYNEQFF
D: TRBD1; V: TRBV28; size: -; J: TRBJ1-6; DNA: TGTGCCAGCAGTTTAGGGGACAGGGGGGCCTATTCACCCCTCCACTTT; CDR3: CASSLGDRGAYSPLHF
D: -; V: TRBV6-6; size: -; J: TRBJ2-1; DNA: TGTGCCAGCAGTTACGTGGGAGAAGCTCATGAGCAGTTCTTC; CDR3: CASSYVGEAHEQFF
D: TRBD2; V: TRBV4-1; size: -; J: TRBJ2-1; DNA: TGCGCCAGCAGCCAAGAGGTGGGGCGTAGCGGGAGGGCCTGGCAGTTCTTC; CDR3: CASSQEVGRSGRAWQFF
D: -; V: TRBV27; size: -; J: TRBJ2-1; DNA: TGTGCCAGCAGTCCAACAGGGAGCTCCTACAATGAGCAGTTCTTC; CDR3: CASSPTGSSYNEQFF
D: -; V: TRBV18; size: -; J: TRBJ2-5; DNA: TGTGCCAGCTCCTTCACTCAAGAGACCCAGTACTTC; CDR3: CASSFTQETQYF
D: TRBD1; V: TRBV24-1; size: -; J: TRBJ2-3; DNA: TGTGCCACCAGTGACCCCGGACAGGTGGGAGATACGCAGTATTTT; CDR3: CATSDPGQVGDTQYF
D: TRBD1; V: TRBV13; size: -; J: TRBJ2-3; DNA: TGTGCCAGCAGCTTCCGAGAGACAGGGACGATCACAGATACGCAGTATTTT; CDR3: CASSFRETGTITDTQYF
D: TRBD1; V: TRBV27; size: -; J: TRBJ2-7; DNA: TGTGCCAGCAGTTTATCGATGCTCGGTTCTGGGACAGGGAGGTACGAGCAGTACTTC; CDR3: CASSLSMLGSGTGRYEQYF
D: TRBD1; V: TRBV6-5; size: -; J: TRBJ1-1; DNA: TGTGCCAGCATCCCACAGGGGGGAACTGAAGCTTTCTTT; CDR3: CASIPQGGTEAFF
D: TRBD1; V: TRBV4-2; size: -; J: TRBJ1-1; DNA: TGTGCCAGCGGGAGGGACAGGGAGAACACTGAAGCTTTCTTT; CDR3: CASGRDRENTEAFF
D: TRBD1; V: TRBV19; size: once; J: TRBJ1-5; DNA: TGTGCCACTGGGACAGGTGTCGGCAATCAGCCCCAGCATTTT; CDR3: CATGTGVGNQPQHF
D: TRBD1; V: TRBV7-2; size: -; J: TRBJ2-7; DNA: TGTGCCAGCAGTTTTCTACAGGGGGCGGGGAACGAGCAGTACTTC; CDR3: CASSFLQGAGNEQYF
D: -; V: TRBV14; size: -; J: TRBJ2-3; DNA: TGTGCCAGCAGCCAAGATGTTGTCAGGGCATCCACAGATACGCAGTATTTT; CDR3: CASSQDVVRASTDTQYF
D: TRBD1; V: TRBV29-1; size: -; J: TRBJ2-1; DNA: TGCAGCGTTGAAACAGCGGGACAGGGCGCCAATGAGCAGTTCTTC; CDR3: CSVETAGQGANEQFF
D: -; V: TRBV18; size: -; J: TRBJ1-2; DNA: TGTGCCAGCTCACTGGGACATAACTATGGCTACACCTTC; CDR3: CASSLGHNYGYTF
D: -; V: TRBV28; size: -; J: TRBJ1-2; DNA: TGTGCCAGCAGTTTATCAAGGGGCCACACCTTC; CDR3: CASSLSRGHTF
D: -; V: TRBV6-5; size: -; J: TRBJ2-3; DNA: TGTGCCAGCATCGACTGGGGAGACACAGATACGCAGTATTTT; CDR3: CASIDWGDTDTQYF
D: TRBD1; V: TRBV7-8; size: -; J: TRBJ1-6; DNA: TGTGCCAGCAGCTCAGGGACAGGGGCGACATCACCCCTCCACTTT; CDR3: CASSSGTGATSPLHF
D: TRBD1; V: TRBV5-1; size: -; J: TRBJ2-3; DNA: TGCGCCAGCAGCTTGGGGGGGACAGGCCAAGATACGCAGTATTTT; CDR3: CASSLGGTGQDTQYF
D: TRBD2; V: TRBV7-2; size: -; J: TRBJ2-1; DNA: TGTGCCAGCAGCCCGCGGACTAGCGGCCTATACAATGAGCAGTTCTTC; CDR3: CASSPRTSGLYNEQFF
D: TRBD1; V: TRBV6-2/TRBV6-3; size: -; J: TRBJ2-5; DNA: TGTGCCAGCAGTTACTCGATGGCCAGGGGGCCCCAAGAGACCCAGTACTTC; CDR3: CASSYSMARGPQETQYF
D: -; V: TRBV7-9; size: once; J: TRBJ1-5; DNA: TGTGCCAGCACCGACGGACACATCGATAGCAATCAGCCCCAGCATTTT; CDR3: CASTDGHIDSNQPQHF
D: TRBD1; V: TRBV7-2; size: -; J: TRBJ1-1; DNA: TGTGCCAGCAGCTCCCGGACAGGGTGGGACACTGAAGCTTTCTTT; CDR3: CASSSRTGWDTEAFF
D: TRBD1; V: TRBV5-1; size: -; J: TRBJ2-7; DNA: TGCGCCAGCAGCTTGACAGGGGGCGACAACTACGAGCAGTACTTC; CDR3: CASSLTGGDNYEQYF
D: TRBD1; V: TRBV6-2/TRBV6-3; size: -; J: TRBJ1-1; DNA: TGTGCCAGCAGTTACTGGCACAGGGGGAACACTGAAGCTTTCTTT; CDR3: CASSYWHRGNTEAFF
D: -; V: TRBV9; size: -; J: TRBJ2-2; DNA: TGTGCCAGCTTAGGACTGAACACCGGGGAGCTGTTTTTT; CDR3: CASLGLNTGELFF
D: -; V: TRBV5-1; size: -; J: TRBJ2-2; DNA: TGCGCCAGCAGCTTGGATGGCTGGCAGGGGGGCGCGAACACCGGGGAGCTGTTTTTT; CDR3: CASSLDGWQGGANTGELFF
D: -; V: TRBV28; size: once; J: TRBJ1-5; DNA: TGTGCCAGCAGTTTATTAGCGGTGAATAACAATCAGCCCCAGCATTTT; CDR3: CASSLLAVNNNQPQHF
D: -; V: TRBV10-1; size: -; J: TRBJ2-2; DNA: TGCGCCAGCAGCGGGAGTTTCGACACCGGGGAGCTGTTTTTT; CDR3: CASSGSFDTGELFF
D: -; V: TRBV29-1; size: -; J: TRBJ2-7; DNA: TGCAGCGTGGAACAGGGCTACGAGCAGTACTTC; CDR3: CSVEQGYEQYF
D: TRBD2; V: TRBV9; size: -; J: TRBJ2-1; DNA: TGTGCCAGCAGCACGGGACTAGCGGGAAGGTATGAGCAGTTCTTC; CDR3: CASSTGLAGRYEQFF
D: TRBD2; V: TRBV19; size: -; J: TRBJ2-7; DNA: TGTGCCAGTAGCCCGGGAGGGGTGAAGTACGAGCAGTACTTC; CDR3: CASSPGGVKYEQYF
D: -; V: TRBV5-4; size: -; J: TRBJ2-7; DNA: TGTGCCAGCAGCTTGGGGGGCCAGGGGTCCTACGAGCAGTACTTC; CDR3: CASSLGGQGSYEQYF
D: -; V: TRBV6-1; size: -; J: TRBJ2-2; DNA: TGTGCCAGCAGTGAACGGGGTGGTGGAACCACCGGGGAGCTGTTTTTT; CDR3: CASSERGGGTTGELFF
D: -; V: TRBV29-1; size: -; J: TRBJ2-1; DNA: TGCAGCGTGGGGAGGCTCGCGGGTACCGACAATGAGCAGTTCTTC; CDR3: CSVGRLAGTDNEQFF
D: -; V: TRBV4-3; size: -; J: TRBJ1-5; DNA: TGCGCCAGCAGCCAGACAAGGTTCAATCAGCCCCAGCATTTT; CDR3: CASSQTRFNQPQHF
D: TRBD1; V: TRBV18; size: -; J: TRBJ1-2; DNA: TGTGCCAGCTCACCACAGGGACAGGGGTTTGACTATGGCTACACCTTC; CDR3: CASSPQGQGFDYGYTF
D: TRBD2; V: TRBV7-2; size: -; J: TRBJ2-7; DNA: TGTGCCAGCAGGTTGGTAGCGGGAAACTACGAGCAGTACTTC; CDR3: CASRLVAGNYEQYF
D: -; V: TRBV10-2; size: -; J: TRBJ2-7; DNA: TGCGCCAGCAGCCCCAATCCGACAGAGATTTACGAGCAGTACTTC; CDR3: CASSPNPTEIYEQYF
D: TRBD2; V: TRBV28; size: -; J: TRBJ2-1; DNA: TGTGCCAGCAGTCCCAGGACTAGCGGAATACCCTACTCCTCCTACAATGAGCAGTTCTTC; CDR3: CASSPRTSGIPYSSYNEQFF
D: -; V: TRBV30; size: -; J: TRBJ2-1; DNA: TGTGCCTGGAGTGTATCCTGGACACTGTACAATGAGCAGTTCTTC; CDR3: CAWSVSWTLYNEQFF
D: -; V: TRBV5-1; size: -; J: TRBJ1-4; DNA: TGCGCCAGCAGCGCGACAGGACCCCTTCATGAAAAACTGTTTTTT; CDR3: CASSATGPLHEKLFF
D: TRBD2; V: TRBV25-1; size: -; J: TRBJ2-1; DNA: TGTGCCAGCAGTGTAAGACTAGCGGGAGCGATAGGGAACAATGAGCAGTTCTTC; CDR3: CASSVRLAGAIGNNEQFF
D: TRBD1; V: TRBV29-1; size: -; J: TRBJ2-1; DNA: TGCAGCGTCGCAGGGGGCGCGGCCTACAATGAGCAGTTCTTC; CDR3: CSVAGGAAYNEQFF
D: -; V: TRBV28; size: -; J: TRBJ2-3; DNA: TGTGCCAGCAGTTTATCCCCGGGGTTGGGCGGACTCACAGATACGCAGTATTTT; CDR3: CASSLSPGLGGLTDTQYF
D: -; V: TRBV18; size: once; J: TRBJ2-5; DNA: TGTGCCAGCTCACCCGCCGATAGCGGCGAAACCCAGTACTTC; CDR3: CASSPADSGETQYF
D: -; V: TRBV5-5; size: -; J: TRBJ2-2; DNA: TGTGCCAGCAGCTTGCATGCAGGGATAAACACCGGGGAGCTGTTTTTT; CDR3: CASSLHAGINTGELFF